The present T cell receptor (beta chain) was sequenced within a study of T cell responses to AZD1222 COVID-19 vaccine. Findings of the study overall: The study identified only six AZD1222 recipients as seropositive at baseline. Of spike-specific TCRs, nearly half reportedly target regions left unmutated in variants.

TCRdb keeps only in-frame clones here, not all; method: immunoSEQ multiplex PCR. The sample shows tens of thousands of clones, roughly 88% of them seen only once. Details on this clone: Its antigen is still unknown.

CDR3 length equals 16 residues. V was cut by 2 bases and J by 5 bases, with 15 bases left in between. From germline, CDR1 is MNHNS and CDR2 SASEGT. The V call is TRBV6-1, the J call TRBJ2-2; TRBD1 is a possible D gene (6 bases). Source: peripheral blood, taken on day 0 of AZD1222 vaccination. This sequence originates from an adult in good health. CDR3 DNA sequence: TGTGCCAGCAGTGAACTCGTAGGGGGTAATACCGGGGAGCTGTTTTTT. Its protein product is CASSELVGGNTGELFF.